This T cell receptor beta chain was recovered during a study of technical replicates of blood from a handful of donors. TCRdb's copy holds only in-frame clones and misses some; the assay was immunoSEQ multiplex PCR. The repertoire holds about 83,000 clones, with approximately 94% as singletons. V gave up 1 base and J gave up 2 bases; unmatched junction bases: 9. The CDR3 totals 16 residues. Germline V gene lookup returns CDR1 SGHRS and CDR2 YFSETQ. Sequencing input: T cells isolated from PBMCs. The clonotype originates from a human donor in good health. The rearrangement links TRBV5-1 to TRBJ2-7, with TRBD2 identical over 7 bases. The CDR3 nucleotides are TGCGCCAGCAGCTTGTTTTCACGGGGGAGGGCCTACGAGCAGTACTTC. It encodes CASSLFSRGRAYEQYF. Filled out from reference TRBV5-1 and TRBJ2-7, the complete variable domain reads KAGVTQTPRYLIKTRGQQVTLSCSPISGHRSVSWYQQTPGQGLQFLFEYFSETQRNKGNFPGRFSGRQFSNSRSEMNVSTLELGDSALYLCASSLFSRGRAYEQYFGPGTRLTVT.